Given below is one T cell receptor beta chain in context. The antigen is unknown. The sample belongs to a study of radiotherapy plus CTLA-4 blockade in lung cancer. Study-level findings and limits: An expansion of tumor-derived TCR clones occurred in blood after radiotherapy plus ipilimumab. Best predicting response, reportedly, were early blood T cell clone dynamics, with interferon-beta.

The protocol was immunoSEQ multiplex PCR, while the TCRdb copy is restricted to in-frame clones and leaves out a portion. The sample shows approximately 99,000 clones, around nine tenths of them seen only once. The CDR3 contains 15 residues. The germline V and J ends were trimmed by 6 bases and 4 bases, with 15 bases remaining between them. Germline CDR1 reads LNHDA; CDR2 reads SQIVND (reference sequence). V gene TRBV19 combines with J gene TRBJ2-2, with D possibly called TRBD1 or TRBD2 (6 bases each). The sequence was collected from a human donor with non-small cell lung cancer that progressed on radiotherapy plus ipilimumab. The sequences come from peripheral blood, collected from a patient treated with radiotherapy plus ipilimumab. CDR3 DNA sequence: TGTGCCAGTAGGCAAGGGGGGACGGGCACCGGGGAGCTGTTTTTT. Amino acids: CASRQGGTGTGELFF.